One and the same sample provided the 21 T cell receptor beta chains below, sequenced in a study of Ad26.COV2.S vaccination and SARS-CoV-2 variants. Specified treatment: roughly 19 received Ad26.COV2.S at low or high dose, single or two shots; roughly five received placebo; per-sample allocation not given. The investigators took samples on day 63 after the first vaccine or placebo injection. Libraries were prepared by immunoSEQ multiplex PCR; TCRdb keeps only in-frame clonotypes and omits some of them. The sample includes roughly 400,000 clones, over 80% of them seen just once. Sequencing was performed on peripheral blood, taken in a trial of Ad26.COV2.S vaccine versus placebo. The receptors shown here come from a person aged 18-60 years who received the Ad26.COV2.S COVID-19 vaccine or a placebo.

V gene TRBV30 combines with J gene TRBJ2-5; a weak D match, TRBD2 (5 bases). V was pared by 2 bases and J by 4 bases, with 11 bases between. The CDR3 totals 13 residues. Germline assignment: CDR1 GTSNPN and CDR2 SVGIG (reference sequence). The CDR3 nucleotides read TGTGCCTGGAGTACGGACTTACGAGAGACCCAGTACTTC. As protein: CAWSTDLRETQYF.

Remarks on this clone: Additional DNA sequences in this sample encode the identical CDR3. This rearrangement joins TRBV7-8 to TRBJ1-1, with 7 nucleotides matching TRBD1. The CDR3 has 14 amino acids. V lost 1 base and J lost 5; bases outside the gene matches: 4. Germline V gene sequence: CDR1 SGHVS, CDR2 FQNEAQ. CDR3 in DNA: TGTGCCAGCAGCTTAGTCCAGGGGGGAACTGAAGCTTTCTTT. This codes for CASSLVQGGTEAFF.

This chain connects TRBV2 to TRBJ2-3, with TRBD2 identical over 14 bases. The junction had 5 bases not matched to a gene; V was cut back by 7 bases and J by 5 bases. Germline-derived CDR1 and CDR2 are SNHLY and FYNNEI. The CDR3 covers 15 residues. The CDR3, as DNA: TGTGCCAGCATGAGGGGGACTAGCGGGGGAGATACGCAGTATTTT. It encodes CASMRGTSGGDTQYF.

The V gene is TRBV6-6, the J gene TRBJ2-3; 12 bases agree with TRBD2. The CDR3 length is 18 residues. Germline values: CDR1 MNHNY, CDR2 SVGAGI (reference sequence). After removal of 5 bases from V and 1 base from J, the junction contained 10 bases not matched to a gene. The CDR3 protein is CASSLAGGPNLGTDTQYF. The CDR3 DNA reads TGTGCCAGCAGTCTAGCGGGGGGGCCCAATTTGGGCACAGATACGCAGTATTTT.

V is TRBV7-9 and J is TRBJ1-1, with D possibly being TRBD1 (5 bases). The CDR3 covers 14 residues. Germline lookup yields CDR1 SEHNR and CDR2 FQNEAQ (reference sequence). V gave up 3 bases and J gave up 0 bases, with 8 bases separating them. The CDR3 DNA sequence: TGTGCCAGCAGCTTCGGGGGTATGAACACTGAAGCTTTCTTT. Its protein product is CASSFGGMNTEAFF.

The gene calls are TRBV19 and TRBJ1-4, with D unclear. The V and J ends lost 7 bases and 6 bases respectively, with 12 bases between them. Germline loops: CDR1 LNHDA, CDR2 SQIVND (reference sequence). The CDR3 extends over 13 amino acids. CDR3 sequence: CASTRVQDEKLFF. The CDR3 nucleotides are TGTGCCAGTACTAGGGTCCAGGATGAAAAACTGTTTTTT.

The CDR3 DNA follows: TGTGCCAGCAGCCCACGTGGACAGATGAACACTGAAGCTTTCTTT. The encoded protein is CASSPRGQMNTEAFF. The chain has TRBV9 and TRBJ1-1; a weak D match, TRBD1 (6 bases). Trimming cost V 4 bases and J 0 bases, with 13 bases left between them. The CDR3 consists of 15 residues. Looked up from germline, CDR1 is SGDLS and CDR2 is YYNGEE.

The chain employs TRBV28 and TRBJ1-2; D may be TRBD1 (6 bases). Germline V gives CDR1 MDHEN, CDR2 SYDVKM. The V and J ends lost 6 bases and 6 bases respectively, with 17 bases between them. The CDR3 contains 14 residues. CDR3 amino acids: CASSFPGQNDGYTF. The CDR3 DNA follows: TGTGCCAGCAGCTTTCCCGGACAGAACGATGGCTACACCTTC.

This clone was seen a few times. The CDR3 DNA reads TGTGCCAGCTCACGCACCGCCGGGGAGGACTATGGCTACACCTTC. Its protein product is CASSRTAGEDYGYTF. The genes are TRBV18 and TRBJ1-2, with D unresolved. Trimming took 4 bases from V and 3 from J, leaving 15 bases between them. The CDR3 loop spans 15 amino acids. The germline V gene encodes CDR1 KGHSH and CDR2 LQKENI.

The CDR3 DNA reads TGTGCCAGCAGCGTACTTGGGACAGCCCAAGAGACCCAGTACTTC. The encoded protein is CASSVLGTAQETQYF. The chain has TRBV9 and TRBJ2-5, with 7 bases fitting TRBD1. The CDR3 sequence is 15 residues long. The germline gives CDR1 SGDLS, CDR2 YYNGEE. Trimming took 1 base from V and 1 from J; bases not matched to a gene: 4.

The J gene is TRBJ2-7, the V gene TRBV7-2, with TRBD1 as a possible D gene (6 bases). Germline loops: CDR1 SGHTA, CDR2 FQGNSA. Trimming removed 5 bases at V and 0 bases at J, with 17 bases between. This CDR3 comprises 16 residues. In DNA form, the CDR3 reads TGTGCCAGCAGCCCCCTAAACAGGGATTCCTCCTACGAGCAGTACTTC. It specifies CASSPLNRDSSYEQYF.

The rearrangement links TRBV27 to TRBJ1-2; D is possibly TRBD1 (5 bases). The CDR3 covers 16 residues. Germline-derived CDR1 and CDR2 are MNHEY and SMNVEV (reference sequence). The V end lost 4 bases, the J end lost 5 bases, and 20 bases lay between the germline ends. The CDR3: CASSSPSRGTRYGYTF. The CDR3 DNA is TGTGCCAGCAGTTCACCCTCGAGGGGCACGAGGTATGGCTACACCTTC.

The J gene is TRBJ2-7, the V gene TRBV7-6; no clear D. Germline CDR1 SGHVS, CDR2 FNYEAQ. The CDR3 runs 13 residues. V gave up 5 bases and J gave up 5 bases, with 13 bases separating them. The CDR3 loop reads CASSNVRTHEQYF. The CDR3 DNA reads as TGTGCCAGCAGCAACGTACGGACCCACGAGCAGTACTTC.

The chain joins TRBV19 to TRBJ1-1, with 8 bases aligning to TRBD1. Germline V gene lookup returns CDR1 LNHDA and CDR2 SQIVND (reference sequence). The V gene end was trimmed by 4 bases and the J gene end by 6 bases; junction bases not matched to a gene: 4. The CDR3 is 13 residues long. The CDR3, as DNA: TGTGCCAGTAGTACACAACAGGGGGCTGAAGCTTTCTTT. This sequence encodes CASSTQQGAEAFF.

CDR3 in amino acids: CASSDMGLAGITDTQYF. The DNA for the CDR3 is TGCGCCAGCAGTGATATGGGATTAGCGGGCATAACAGATACGCAGTATTTT. The chain carries TRBV10-2 and TRBJ2-3; TRBD2 matches at 7 bases. CDR1 and CDR2 from the germline V gene are WSHSY and SAAADI. This CDR3 is built from 17 residues. V gave up 3 bases and J gave up 3 bases; unmatched junction bases: 12.

The V gene is TRBV6-5, the J gene TRBJ1-1; no reliable D call. Germline lookup yields CDR1 MNHEY and CDR2 SVGAGI. Trimming cost V 0 bases and J 3 bases, with 8 bases left between them. The CDR3 length is 14 residues. This CDR3 is CASSYSGHYTEAFF. CDR3 in DNA: TGTGCCAGCAGTTACTCAGGCCACTACACTGAAGCTTTCTTT.

The chain carries TRBV3-1 (or the pseudogene TRBV3-2) and TRBJ2-1, with a weak D call TRBD1 (6 bases). The CDR3 has 12 amino acids. V lost 4 bases and J lost 9, with 10 bases in between. The germline V gene encodes CDR1 LGHDT and CDR2 YNNKEL (reference sequence). This CDR3 reads CASSPQGIEQFF. The CDR3 bases are TGTGCCAGCAGCCCCCAGGGGATTGAGCAGTTCTTC.

About this clone itself: Other DNA sequences of this sample code for an identical CDR3. The chain is built from TRBV18 and TRBJ2-7; D uncertain. V dropped 0 bases and J dropped 1 base, with 7 bases sitting between them. The CDR3 consists of 14 residues. The V gene's germline CDR1 is KGHSH and CDR2 LQKENI. In DNA form, the CDR3 reads TGTGCCAGCTCACCACCGGGTGGGTCCTACGAGCAGTACTTC. It yields the protein CASSPPGGSYEQYF. Full variable domain (rest looked up from reference TRBV18 and TRBJ2-7): NAGVMQNPRHLVRRRGQEARLRCSPMKGHSHVYWYRQLPEEGLKFMVYLQKENIIDESGMPKERFSAEFPKEGPSILRIQQVVRGDSAAYFCASSPPGGSYEQYFGPGTRLTVT.

This clone was seen just once. This same CDR3 is encoded by further DNA sequences in the sample. The chain combines TRBV27 with TRBJ1-1; D is undetermined. This CDR3 contains 13 residues. Between the trimmed V and J ends, which lost 4 bases and 0 bases, there was a span of 6 bases. Germline V lookup: CDR1 MNHEY, CDR2 SMNVEV (reference sequence). In nucleotides, the CDR3 is TGTGCCAGCAGTTCGTTTATGAACACTGAAGCTTTCTTT. This encodes CASSSFMNTEAFF.

The V and J genes are TRBV4-1 and TRBJ1-2; D may be TRBD1 (5 bases). V was trimmed by 0 bases and J by 2 bases, leaving 13 bases between them. CDR3 length equals 16 residues. Germline V gene data show CDR1 as MGHRA and CDR2 as YSYEKL. This CDR3 is CASSQDRARTNYGYTF. In nucleotides, the CDR3 is TGCGCCAGCAGCCAAGACCGGGCCAGGACAAACTATGGCTACACCTTC.

The chain uses TRBV19 and TRBJ2-7, with D perhaps matching TRBD1 (6 bases). Per the germline V gene, CDR1 is LNHDA and CDR2 is SQIVND (reference sequence). V dropped 3 bases and J dropped 3 bases, with 12 bases sitting between them. CDR3 length: 14 residues. This CDR3 reads CASSIKGEGYEQYF. The CDR3 nucleotides read TGTGCCAGTAGTATCAAGGGGGAAGGCTACGAGCAGTACTTC. The variable domain in full, with the rest retrieved from reference TRBV19 and TRBJ2-7, is DGGITQSPKYLFRKEGQNVTLSCEQNLNHDAMYWYRQDPGQGLRLIYYSQIVNDFQKGDIAEGYSVSREKKESFPLTVTSAQKNPTAFYLCASSIKGEGYEQYFGPGTRLTVT.